The clone carrying this T cell receptor (beta chain) was detected only a few times. The record originates from a study of T-cell memory formation after mild COVID-19. Overall study: In these data, TCR clusters were largely donor specific.

CDR1 is LGHDT and CDR2 is YNNKEL in the germline V gene (reference sequence). This CDR3 comprises 15 residues. V dropped 1 base and J dropped 4; count of bases not matched to a gene: 5. The TCR alpha and TCR beta cDNA libraries, bearing sample barcodes and UMIs, were generated by 5'RACE using constant-segment primers. MiXCR, applied by TCRdb to the 5' RACE reads, yields one record per CDR3 protein. The table records 90,000 to 120,000 distinct CDR3 sequences, 13% to 15% of them present only once. The sample comprised PBMCs or a T cell subset sorted from them (not recorded which). The TCR originated in a man aged 18 to 30 who had mild COVID-19 (a few samples of this study predate the infection). Cell type and time point are not known. The chain joins TRBV3-1 to TRBJ2-3; the match to TRBD1 covers 7 bases. CDR3: CASSQGQGIADTQYF. Here the CDR3 DNA reads TGTGCCAGCAGCCAAGGACAGGGAATCGCAGATACGCAGTATTTT.